Below, 22 T cell receptor beta chains from the same sample are listed, as sequenced in a study of CD8+ T cells in alopecia areata. Specified treatment: oral pan-JAK inhibitor, 5-10 mg twice daily. cDNA reverse transcribed from extracted RNA served as the sequencing template. Libraries were prepared by immunoSEQ multiplex PCR; TCRdb keeps only in-frame clonotypes and omits some of them. Here the sample spans over 70,000 clones, 60% to 70% being singletons. This specimen consisted of CD8+ T cells sorted from blood, obtained at week 24, from a patient treated with tofacitinib. Every receptor here comes from a human donor with alopecia areata.

The chain links TRBV5-4 to TRBJ2-1; D unclear. The germline CDR1 and CDR2 sequences are SGHNT and YYREEE (reference sequence). V was shortened by 4 bases and J by 5 bases, with 4 bases between the two germline ends. The CDR3 runs to 11 residues. The CDR3 region has the DNA TGTGCCAGCAGCAAAAACAATGAGCAGTTCTTC. Protein sequence: CASSKNNEQFF. The full variable domain, with the rest looked up from reference TRBV5-4 and TRBJ2-1, is ETGVTQSPTHLIKTRGQQVTLRCSSQSGHNTVSWYQQALGQGPQFIFQYYREEENGRGNFPPRFSGLQFPNYSSELNVNALELDDSALYLCASSKNNEQFFGPGTRLTVL.

This rearrangement joins TRBV4-1 to TRBJ2-3; perhaps TRBD2 as D (5 bases). This CDR3 is 15 amino acids long. CDR1 and CDR2 (germline): MGHRA, YSYEKL. V lost 0 bases and J lost 0, with 7 bases in between. CDR3 DNA: TGCGCCAGCAGCCAAGACGCGGGTAGCACAGATACGCAGTATTTT. The encoded protein is CASSQDAGSTDTQYF.

The chain carries TRBV19 and TRBJ1-2; D not resolved. CDR3 length equals 13 residues. Per the germline V gene, CDR1 is LNHDA and CDR2 is SQIVND (reference sequence). V was pared by 9 bases and J by 6 bases, with 17 bases between. CDR3 residues: CASTRGFLHGYTF. CDR3 coding DNA: TGTGCCAGCACGCGAGGGTTCTTGCATGGCTACACCTTC.

This chain joins TRBV20-1 and TRBJ1-2; D call uncertain. V gave up 6 bases and J gave up 4 bases, with 9 bases separating them. This CDR3 contains 11 residues. Germline loops: CDR1 DFQATT, CDR2 SNEGSKA (reference sequence). The chain's CDR3 is CSAVDFYGYTF. The DNA of the CDR3 is TGCAGTGCCGTAGATTTCTATGGCTACACCTTC.

The chain recombines TRBV7-2 with TRBJ2-1, with TRBD2 matching over 12 bases. Per germline, CDR1 SGHTA and CDR2 FQGNSA. The CDR3 is made up of 17 amino acids. The ends lost 1 base at V and 2 bases at J; junction bases unmatched: 3. CDR3 region: CASSLVLAGGPYNEQFF. The CDR3 bases are TGTGCCAGCAGCTTAGTCCTAGCGGGGGGGCCCTACAATGAGCAGTTCTTC.

This clone has just a few counts. The chain has TRBV4-3 and TRBJ2-7; 9 positions match TRBD2. This CDR3 is 21 amino acids long. CDR1 and CDR2 (germline): LGHNA, YSLEER. V lost 0 bases to trimming and J lost 2 bases; unmatched junction nucleotides: 20. CDR3 in amino acids: CASSQDLSGGRSGRYPYEQYF. For the CDR3, the DNA is TGCGCCAGCAGCCAAGATTTGTCAGGGGGACGTAGCGGGAGATACCCCTACGAGCAGTACTTC.

The chain recombines TRBV4-1 with TRBJ2-3, with D possibly matching TRBD1 (6 bases). The CDR3 extends over 16 amino acids. V lost 0 bases and J 2 bases, leaving 12 bases between the germline ends. Germline V gives CDR1 MGHRA, CDR2 YSYEKL. For the CDR3, the DNA is TGCGCCAGCAGCCAAGAGTTAGGACAGAACACAGATACGCAGTATTTT. Amino acids: CASSQELGQNTDTQYF.

On this clone: A read error is possible here, since a much larger clone lies one base away. This rearrangement joins TRBV5-4 to TRBJ2-2; a weak D match, TRBD2 (6 bases). The germline V gene has CDR1 SGHNT and CDR2 YYREEE (reference sequence). The CDR3 consists of 14 residues. The CDR3 nucleotides read TGTGCCGGCAGCTTGGAGGGCCCGGTCGGGGAGCTGTTTTTT. Its translation is CAGSLEGPVGELFF. Using reference TRBV5-4 and TRBJ2-2 for the parts outside the CDR3, the full variable domain is ETGVTQSPTHLIKTRGQQVTLRCSSQSGHNTVSWYQQALGQGPQFIFQYYREEENGRGNFPPRFSGLQFPNYSSELNVNALELDDSALYLCAGSLEGPVGELFFGEGSRLTVL.

This clone was seen a few times. Other DNA sequences from this sample encode an identical CDR3 as well. The chain is built from TRBV7-9 and TRBJ2-7; 8 bases align to TRBD2. The CDR3 sequence is 13 residues long. Trimming cost V 4 bases and J 3 bases; bases outside gene matches: 2. Looked up from germline, CDR1 is SEHNR and CDR2 is FQNEAQ (reference sequence). CDR3 in amino acids: CASSSGLDYEQYF. In DNA, the CDR3 is TGTGCCAGCAGCTCGGGACTAGACTACGAGCAGTACTTC. The full variable domain, in which reference TRBV7-9 and TRBJ2-7 provide the parts outside the CDR3, is DTGVSQNPRHKITKRGQNVTFRCDPISEHNRLYWYRQTLGQGPEFLTYFQNEAQLEKSRLLSDRFSAERPKGSFSTLEIQRTEQGDSAMYLCASSSGLDYEQYFGPGTRLTVT.

J is TRBJ2-1 and V is TRBV29-1; weak D call: TRBD2 (5 bases). In germline, CDR1 is SQVTM, CDR2 ANQGSEA. Trimming shortened V by 3 bases and J by 0 bases, and 9 bases separated the two germline ends. This CDR3 has 14 amino acids. CDR3 amino acids: CSVEGAASYNEQFF. For the CDR3, the DNA is TGCAGCGTTGAGGGAGCGGCCTCCTACAATGAGCAGTTCTTC.

This rearrangement joins TRBV6-5 to TRBJ2-5, with 11 bases aligning to TRBD1. V was clipped by 10 bases and J by 1 base; unmatched bases: 8. The CDR3 has 15 residues. Germline loops: CDR1 MNHEY, CDR2 SVGAGI. CDR3 coding DNA: TGTGCCACCACCGGGACAGGGGGACTCCAAGAGACCCAGTACTTC. This translates into CATTGTGGLQETQYF.

The chain couples TRBV13 to TRBJ2-6, with D unresolved. CDR3 size: 15 residues. Germline V CDR1 and CDR2: PRHDT, FYEKMQ (reference sequence). Trimming pared 4 bases from V and 2 bases from J, leaving 9 bases between. CDR3 sequence: CASSSPKAGANVLTF. The CDR3 bases are TGTGCCAGCAGCTCCCCAAAGGCTGGGGCCAACGTCCTGACTTTC.

The rearrangement uses TRBV11-2 and TRBJ2-7; no firm D call. This CDR3 region has 13 residues. Trimming cost V 7 bases and J 2 bases, with 12 bases left between them. Germline V CDR1 and CDR2: SGHAT, FQNNGV. CDR3 loop: CASNPTGPYEQYF. CDR3 DNA sequence: TGTGCCAGCAACCCGACCGGGCCCTACGAGCAGTACTTC. Full variable domain (outside the CDR3, taken from reference TRBV11-2 and TRBJ2-7): EAGVAQSPRYKIIEKRQSVAFWCNPISGHATLYWYQQILGQGPKLLIQFQNNGVVDDSQLPKDRFSAERLKGVDSTLKIQPAKLEDSAVYLCASNPTGPYEQYFGPGTRLTVT.

The chain links TRBV4-1 to TRBJ2-3, with D maybe TRBD2 (5 bases). Germline CDR1 reads MGHRA; CDR2 reads YSYEKL. The CDR3 contains 15 residues. V gave up 1 base and J gave up 0 bases, with 8 bases separating them. The CDR3, as DNA: TGCGCCAGCAGCCAAGTCGAGGGAAGCACAGATACGCAGTATTTT. Its translation: CASSQVEGSTDTQYF.

This clone showed up just a few times. The gene calls are TRBV7-9 and TRBJ2-7; TRBD2 might be the D (6 bases). The CDR3 has 14 residues. The germline CDR1 and CDR2 sequences are SEHNR and FQNEAQ (reference sequence). V lost 1 base to trimming and J lost 1 base, with 8 bases between them. The CDR3 protein is CASSLVGRSYEQYF. The CDR3 nucleotides are TGTGCCAGCAGCTTAGTAGGGAGGTCCTACGAGCAGTACTTC.

This chain joins TRBV4-1 and TRBJ2-1; D possibly uses TRBD1 or TRBD2 (5 bases each). V was trimmed by 1 base and J by 8 bases, leaving 12 bases between them. The germline V gene has CDR1 MGHRA and CDR2 YSYEKL. The CDR3 runs to 14 residues. CDR3 nucleotide sequence: TGCGCCAGCAGCCAAGGGACTCAGGGTTATGAGCAGTTCTTC. Translating it yields CASSQGTQGYEQFF.

The rearrangement joins TRBV4-1 to TRBJ1-5; perhaps TRBD1 as D (5 bases). Deletions cut 1 base from V and 4 bases from J, with 8 bases between. The CDR3 is 14 residues long. Germline V gene data show CDR1 as MGHRA and CDR2 as YSYEKL. The CDR3: CASSQAGANQPQHF. The CDR3 DNA sequence: TGCGCCAGCAGCCAAGCCGGGGCTAATCAGCCCCAGCATTTT.

The J gene is TRBJ2-2, the V gene TRBV19, with D hard to call. Germline V lookup: CDR1 LNHDA, CDR2 SQIVND (reference sequence). V was pared by 5 bases and J by 6 bases, with 10 bases between. The CDR3 runs 13 residues. The CDR3 loop is CASSGPRPGELFF. CDR3 nucleotide sequence: TGTGCCAGTAGTGGGCCACGCCCCGGGGAGCTGTTTTTT.

The rearrangement links TRBV27 to TRBJ2-7; 10 positions agree with TRBD2. This CDR3 is built from 14 residues. The junction had 7 bases not matched to a gene; V was cut back by 4 bases and J by 7 bases. CDR1 is MNHEY, CDR2 SMNVEV, per germline (reference sequence). CDR3 nucleotide sequence: TGTGCCAGCAGTTCCTATGGACTAGCGGAAGAGCAGTACTTC. Amino acids: CASSSYGLAEEQYF.

The chain couples TRBV5-6 to TRBJ2-3; 7 nucleotides agree with TRBD1. With V trimmed by 4 bases and J by 4 bases, 12 bases remained unmatched. Germline V gene data show CDR1 as SGHDT and CDR2 as YYEEEE. The CDR3 is 16 residues long. Here the CDR3 reads CASSPTTGKAADTQYF. In DNA form, the CDR3 reads TGTGCCAGCAGCCCTACGACAGGGAAGGCGGCAGATACGCAGTATTTT.

This clone was recorded a few times. The chain combines TRBV7-2 with TRBJ2-7; 10 bases fit TRBD2. V trimming: 5 bases; J trimming: 7 bases; junction bases outside the gene matches: 11. There are 15 residues in the CDR3. CDR1 SGHTA and CDR2 FQGNSA come from the germline V gene. The CDR3 nucleotides are TGTGCCAGCAGCCCCGCTCTAGCGGGAGAGGGGGAGCAGTACTTC. The encoded protein is CASSPALAGEGEQYF.

The chain combines TRBV23-1 with TRBJ2-5, with D perhaps TRBD1 (6 bases). TRBV23-1 qualifies as an ORF whose function is uncertain. V dropped 1 base and J dropped 1 base, with 19 bases sitting between them. The CDR3 length is 18 residues. CDR3: CASSQYTTRGKRQETQYF. CDR3 sequence (DNA): TGCGCCAGCAGTCAATATACAACCAGGGGAAAACGCCAAGAGACCCAGTACTTC.